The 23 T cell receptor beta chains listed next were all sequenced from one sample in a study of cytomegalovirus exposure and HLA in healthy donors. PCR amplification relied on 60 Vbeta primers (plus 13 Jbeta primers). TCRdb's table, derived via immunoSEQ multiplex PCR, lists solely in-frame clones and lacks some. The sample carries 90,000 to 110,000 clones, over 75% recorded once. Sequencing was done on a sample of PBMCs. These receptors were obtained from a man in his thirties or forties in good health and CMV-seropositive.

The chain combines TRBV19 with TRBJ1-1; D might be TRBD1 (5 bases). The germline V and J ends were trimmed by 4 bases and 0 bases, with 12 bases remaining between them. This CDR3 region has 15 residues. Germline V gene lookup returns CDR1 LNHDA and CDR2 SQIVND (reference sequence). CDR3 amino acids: CASSRPGLLNTEAFF. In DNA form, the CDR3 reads TGTGCCAGTAGTAGACCGGGACTGTTGAACACTGAAGCTTTCTTT.

Here the CDR3 DNA reads TGTGCCAGCACCCCCCAGCGGGGGGCCTACGAGCAGTACTTC. Its translation is CASTPQRGAYEQYF. The chain has TRBV6-6 and TRBJ2-7; 9 bases align to TRBD2. Germline V gene lookup returns CDR1 MNHNY and CDR2 SVGAGI (reference sequence). The CDR3 spans 14 residues. Losses at the gene ends were 7 bases for V and 2 bases for J; bases not matched to a gene: 6.

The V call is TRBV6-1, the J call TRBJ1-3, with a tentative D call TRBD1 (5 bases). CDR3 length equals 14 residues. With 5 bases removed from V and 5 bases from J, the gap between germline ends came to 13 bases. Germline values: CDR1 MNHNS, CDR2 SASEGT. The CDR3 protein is CASSKEGRRNTIYF. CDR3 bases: TGTGCCAGCAGTAAGGAGGGGAGGAGAAACACCATATATTTT.

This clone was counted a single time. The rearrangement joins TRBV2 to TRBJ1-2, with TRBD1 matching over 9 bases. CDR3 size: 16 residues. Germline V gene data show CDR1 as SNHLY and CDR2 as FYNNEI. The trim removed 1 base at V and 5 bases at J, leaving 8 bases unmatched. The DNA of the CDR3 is TGTGCCAGCAGTGAAGTAGGGTGGGACAGGGTATATGGCTACACCTTC. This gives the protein CASSEVGWDRVYGYTF.

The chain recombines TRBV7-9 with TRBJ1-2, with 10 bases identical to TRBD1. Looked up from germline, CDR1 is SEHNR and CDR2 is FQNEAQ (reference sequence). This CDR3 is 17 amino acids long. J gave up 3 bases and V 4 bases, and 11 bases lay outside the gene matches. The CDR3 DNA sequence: TGTGCCAGCAGCTCCCGACAGGGGGCGACTGGGGACTATGGCTACACCTTC. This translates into CASSSRQGATGDYGYTF.

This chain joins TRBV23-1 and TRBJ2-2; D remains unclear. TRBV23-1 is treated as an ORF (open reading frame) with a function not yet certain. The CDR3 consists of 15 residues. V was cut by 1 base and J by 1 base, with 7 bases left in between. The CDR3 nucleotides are TGCGCCAGCAGTCAATTTACGGGGAACACCGGGGAGCTGTTTTTT. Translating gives CASSQFTGNTGELFF.

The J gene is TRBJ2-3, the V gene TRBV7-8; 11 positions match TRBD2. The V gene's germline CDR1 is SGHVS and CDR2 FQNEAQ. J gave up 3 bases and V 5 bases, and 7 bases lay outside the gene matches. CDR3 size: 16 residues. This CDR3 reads CASSPQGLAVTDTQYF. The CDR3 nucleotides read TGTGCCAGCAGCCCGCAGGGACTAGCGGTTACAGATACGCAGTATTTT.

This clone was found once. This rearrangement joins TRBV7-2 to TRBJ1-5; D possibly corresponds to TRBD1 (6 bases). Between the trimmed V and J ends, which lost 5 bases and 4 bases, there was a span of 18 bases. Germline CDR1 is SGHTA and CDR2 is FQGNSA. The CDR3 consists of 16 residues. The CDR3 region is CASSAPPGASNQPQHF. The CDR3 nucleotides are TGTGCCAGCAGCGCACCGCCAGGGGCCTCGAATCAGCCCCAGCATTTT.

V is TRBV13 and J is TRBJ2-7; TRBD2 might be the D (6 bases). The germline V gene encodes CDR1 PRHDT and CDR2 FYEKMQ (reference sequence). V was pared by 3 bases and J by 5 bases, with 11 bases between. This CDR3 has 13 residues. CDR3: CASSFGGFNEQYF. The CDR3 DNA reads TGTGCCAGCAGCTTTGGAGGGTTCAACGAGCAGTACTTC.

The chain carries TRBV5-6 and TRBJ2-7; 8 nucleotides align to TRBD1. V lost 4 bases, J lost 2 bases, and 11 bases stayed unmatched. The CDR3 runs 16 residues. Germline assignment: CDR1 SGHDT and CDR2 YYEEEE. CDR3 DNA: TGTGCCAGCAGCAGAGGACAGGGCACAATAGCCTACGAGCAGTACTTC. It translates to CASSRGQGTIAYEQYF. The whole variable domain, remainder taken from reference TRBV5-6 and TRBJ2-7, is DAGVTQSPTHLIKTRGQQVTLRCSPKSGHDTVSWYQQALGQGPQFIFQYYEEEERQRGNFPDRFSGHQFPNYSSELNVNALLLGDSALYLCASSRGQGTIAYEQYFGPGTRLTVT.

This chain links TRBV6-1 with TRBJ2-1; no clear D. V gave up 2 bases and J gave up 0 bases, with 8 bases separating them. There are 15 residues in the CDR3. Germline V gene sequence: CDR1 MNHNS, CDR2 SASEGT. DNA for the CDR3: TGTGCCAGCAGTGAAATAGCTAGCTCCTACAATGAGCAGTTCTTC. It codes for CASSEIASSYNEQFF.

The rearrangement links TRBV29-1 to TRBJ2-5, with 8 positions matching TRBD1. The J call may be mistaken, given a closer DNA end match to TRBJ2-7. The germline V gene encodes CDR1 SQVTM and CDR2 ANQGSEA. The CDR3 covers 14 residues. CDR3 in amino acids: CSVEDRGQDYEQYF. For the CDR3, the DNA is TGCAGCGTTGAAGACAGGGGGCAAGACTACGAGCAGTACTTC.

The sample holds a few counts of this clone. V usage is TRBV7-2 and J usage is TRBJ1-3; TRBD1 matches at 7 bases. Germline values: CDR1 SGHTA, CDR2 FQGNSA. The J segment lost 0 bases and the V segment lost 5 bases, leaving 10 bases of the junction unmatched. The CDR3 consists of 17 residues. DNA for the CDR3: TGTGCCAGCAGCACGCAGGGGACAGCGAACTCTGGAAACACCATATATTTT. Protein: CASSTQGTANSGNTIYF. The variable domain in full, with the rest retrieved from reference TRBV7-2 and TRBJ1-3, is GAGVSQSPSNKVTEKGKDVELRCDPISGHTALYWYRQSLGQGLEFLIYFQGNSAPDKSGLPSDRFSAERTGGSVSTLTIQRTQQEDSAVYLCASSTQGTANSGNTIYFGEGSWLTVV.

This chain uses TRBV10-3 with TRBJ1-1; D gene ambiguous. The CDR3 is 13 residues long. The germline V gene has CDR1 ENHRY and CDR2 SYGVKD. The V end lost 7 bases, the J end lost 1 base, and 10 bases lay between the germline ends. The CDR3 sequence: CAITERGNTEAFF. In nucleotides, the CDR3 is TGTGCCATCACCGAACGGGGGAACACTGAAGCTTTCTTT.

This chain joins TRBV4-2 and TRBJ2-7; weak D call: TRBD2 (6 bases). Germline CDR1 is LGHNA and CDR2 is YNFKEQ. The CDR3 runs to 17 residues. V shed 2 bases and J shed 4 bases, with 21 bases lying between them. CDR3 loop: CASSQFARRAQSYEQYF. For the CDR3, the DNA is TGTGCCAGCAGCCAATTTGCAAGGAGGGCCCAATCTTACGAGCAGTACTTC.

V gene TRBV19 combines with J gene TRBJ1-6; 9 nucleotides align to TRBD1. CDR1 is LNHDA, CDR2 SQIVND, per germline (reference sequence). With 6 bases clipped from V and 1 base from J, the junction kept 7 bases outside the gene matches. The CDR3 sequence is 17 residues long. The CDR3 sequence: CASSGRGTGSYNSPLHF. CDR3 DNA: TGTGCCAGTAGCGGACGTGGGACAGGGTCCTATAATTCACCCCTCCACTTT.

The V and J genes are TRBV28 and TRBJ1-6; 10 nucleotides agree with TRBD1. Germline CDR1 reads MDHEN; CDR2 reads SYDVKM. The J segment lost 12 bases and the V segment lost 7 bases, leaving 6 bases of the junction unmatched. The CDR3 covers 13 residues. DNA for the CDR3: TGTGCCAGCAACAGACAGGGGGCCGGACCCCTCCACTTT. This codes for CASNRQGAGPLHF.

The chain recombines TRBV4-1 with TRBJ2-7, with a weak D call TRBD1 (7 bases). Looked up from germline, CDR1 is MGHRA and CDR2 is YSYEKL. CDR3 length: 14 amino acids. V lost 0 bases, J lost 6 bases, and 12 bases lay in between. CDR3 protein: CASSQDRGVREQYF. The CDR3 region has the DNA TGCGCCAGCAGCCAAGACAGGGGGGTGCGCGAGCAGTACTTC.

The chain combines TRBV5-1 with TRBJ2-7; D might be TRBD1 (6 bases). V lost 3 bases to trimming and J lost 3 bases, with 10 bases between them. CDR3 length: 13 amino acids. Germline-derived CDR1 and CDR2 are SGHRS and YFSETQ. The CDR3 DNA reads TGCGCCAGCAGCTCGACAGGCCGCTACGAGCAGTACTTC. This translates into CASSSTGRYEQYF.

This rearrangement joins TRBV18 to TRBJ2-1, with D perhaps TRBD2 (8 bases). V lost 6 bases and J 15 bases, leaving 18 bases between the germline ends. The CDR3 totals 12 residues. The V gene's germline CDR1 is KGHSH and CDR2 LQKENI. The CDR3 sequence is CASSLREGALFF. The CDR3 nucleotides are TGTGCCAGCTCCCTTCGGGAGGGGGCCCTGTTCTTC.

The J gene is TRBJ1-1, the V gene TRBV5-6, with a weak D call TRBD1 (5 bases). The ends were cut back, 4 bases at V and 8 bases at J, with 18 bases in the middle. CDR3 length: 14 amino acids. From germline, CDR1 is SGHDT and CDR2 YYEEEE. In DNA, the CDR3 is TGTGCCAGCAGCCCCCCTGGGACTTTACCCGAAGCTTTCTTT. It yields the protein CASSPPGTLPEAFF.

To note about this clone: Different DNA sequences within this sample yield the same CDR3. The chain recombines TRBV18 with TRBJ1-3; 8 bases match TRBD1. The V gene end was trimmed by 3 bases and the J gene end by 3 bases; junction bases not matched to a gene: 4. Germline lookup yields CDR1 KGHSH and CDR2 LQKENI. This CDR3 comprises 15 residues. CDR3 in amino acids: CASSPTGTGGNTIYF. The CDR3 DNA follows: TGTGCCAGCTCACCCACAGGGACAGGTGGAAACACCATATATTTT.

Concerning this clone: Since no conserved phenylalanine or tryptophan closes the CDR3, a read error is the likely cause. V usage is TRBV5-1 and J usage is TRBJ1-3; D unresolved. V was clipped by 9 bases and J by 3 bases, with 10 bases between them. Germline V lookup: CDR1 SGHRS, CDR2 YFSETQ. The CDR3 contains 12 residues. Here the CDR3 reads CATRRVGNTIYV. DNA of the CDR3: TGCGCCACCCGGCGGGTTGGAAACACCATATATGTT.